What follows describes a single T cell receptor beta chain. The antigen is undetermined. Genomic DNA was the PCR template. Multiplex PCR with 30 forward and 13 reverse primers amplified the TCR beta CDR3. TCRdb re-analysed the multiplex PCR reads in MiXCR, keeping a single row per CDR3 protein. The table includes about 290,000 distinct CDR3 sequences, around 50% detected once. This sample is part of a study of type 1 and type 2 diabetes patients. The V end was cut by 2 bases, the J end by 0 bases, with 6 bases between. The CDR3 has 13 amino acids. Germline-derived CDR1 and CDR2 are DFQATT and SNEGSKA (reference sequence). Study observations and caveats: A median of one highly-expanded CD4+ clone, covering 3% to 4.5% of reads, occurred in type 2 diabetes. Type 2 diabetes repertoires were more diverse than type 1 diabetes repertoires. V and J gene usage correlated at around 0.97 between type 2 diabetes and control samples.

This chain links TRBV20-1 with TRBJ2-3; D is unclear. The sample was peripheral blood mononuclear cells (PBMCs). The sequence was collected from a man between 18 and 29 years old with type 2 diabetes. CDR3: CSARYWSTDTQYF. CDR3 in DNA: TGCAGTGCTAGATACTGGAGCACAGATACGCAGTATTTT.